These 9 T cell receptor beta chains originate from one sample sequenced in a study of blood T cell repertoires in COVID-19. The assay was immunoSEQ multiplex PCR, and TCRdb's table has in-frame clones only and misses some. The data hold approximately 250,000 clones, with roughly 85% observed a single time. Input material: PBMCs or T cells enriched from blood (not recorded which). Receptors originate from a woman in her forties or fifties with acute COVID-19.

This clone was counted a single time. The chain combines TRBV6-5 with TRBJ1-4; 8 nucleotides match TRBD1. J lost 8 bases, V lost 7 bases, and 9 bases had no gene match. CDR1 is MNHEY and CDR2 is SVGAGI in the germline V gene. This CDR3 is 14 amino acids long. CDR3 sequence reads: CASTSGTGEEKLFF. In nucleotides, the CDR3 is TGTGCCAGCACATCCGGGACAGGCGAAGAAAAACTGTTTTTT.

This clone was recorded only once. The chain combines TRBV7-6 with TRBJ2-6; 11 bases match TRBD1. Germline V lookup: CDR1 SGHVS, CDR2 FNYEAQ. The CDR3 contains 20 residues. The trim removed 5 bases at V and 0 bases at J, leaving 12 bases unmatched. The CDR3 spells CASSPIPQGTGGSGANVLTF. CDR3 nucleotide sequence: TGTGCCAGCAGCCCCATTCCCCAAGGGACAGGGGGCTCTGGGGCCAACGTCCTGACTTTC.

This chain connects TRBV12-5 to TRBJ1-2; perhaps TRBD1 as D (5 bases). This CDR3 contains 14 residues. V was shortened by 0 bases and J by 4 bases, with 9 bases between the two germline ends. The germline V gene encodes CDR1 LGHNT and CDR2 FRNRAP. CDR3 sequence (DNA): TGTGCTAGTGGTTTGGTACAGGTCGTCTATGGCTACACCTTC. Its protein product is CASGLVQVVYGYTF.

The rearrangement links TRBV18 to TRBJ1-6; 7 nucleotides match TRBD1. With 0 bases clipped from V and 9 bases from J, the junction kept 20 bases outside the gene matches. Looked up from germline, CDR1 is KGHSH and CDR2 is LQKENI. The CDR3 covers 20 residues. The CDR3 bases are TGTGCCAGCTCACCACCGTTAGGGACAGACCAACCTGGACGAGGTTCACCCCTCCACTTT. This gives the protein CASSPPLGTDQPGRGSPLHF. Variable domain in full (rest from reference TRBV18 and TRBJ1-6): NAGVMQNPRHLVRRRGQEARLRCSPMKGHSHVYWYRQLPEEGLKFMVYLQKENIIDESGMPKERFSAEFPKEGPSILRIQQVVRGDSAAYFCASSPPLGTDQPGRGSPLHFGNGTRLTVT.

This sequence joins TRBV30 and TRBJ2-1, with 9 nucleotides matching TRBD1. Germline CDR1 GTSNPN, CDR2 SVGIG (reference sequence). The CDR3 is made up of 12 amino acids. J lost 15 bases, V lost 0 bases, and 6 bases had no gene match. The chain's CDR3 is CAWSVNGQGTFF. CDR3 in DNA: TGTGCCTGGAGTGTAAATGGACAGGGGACGTTCTTC.

This chain links TRBV10-3 with TRBJ1-3, with TRBD1 as a possible D gene (5 bases). This CDR3 comprises 15 residues. The germline gives CDR1 ENHRY, CDR2 SYGVKD. Trimming took 4 bases from V and 2 from J, leaving 12 bases between them. CDR3: CAISVRGEPGNTIYF. Written as DNA, the CDR3 is TGTGCCATCAGTGTAAGGGGTGAACCTGGAAACACCATATATTTT.

The chain has TRBV11-2 and TRBJ2-2; TRBD1 matches at 9 bases. Unmatched junction bases numbered 7, after V lost 11 bases and J lost 6 bases. The CDR3 loop spans 13 amino acids. CDR1 and CDR2 from the germline V gene are SGHAT and FQNNGV. This CDR3 reads CASDRGGPGELFF. The CDR3 nucleotides are TGTGCCTCGGACAGGGGAGGGCCCGGGGAGCTGTTTTTT.

V usage is TRBV18 and J usage is TRBJ1-2, with 7 nucleotides matching TRBD1. CDR1 is KGHSH, CDR2 LQKENI, per germline. J was trimmed by 4 bases and V by 5 bases; bases with no gene match: 13. This CDR3 has 16 residues. The CDR3 coding sequence is TGTGCCAGCTCAAACGGGGACAGAACCCGAATCTATGGCTACACCTTC. This sequence encodes CASSNGDRTRIYGYTF.

The chain combines TRBV6-5 with TRBJ1-6; D call uncertain. Germline loops: CDR1 MNHEY, CDR2 SVGAGI. The germline V and J ends were trimmed by 6 bases and 4 bases, with 10 bases remaining between them. This CDR3 comprises 14 residues. The CDR3 region is CASRRSAYNSPLHF. CDR3 bases: TGTGCCAGCAGACGCAGCGCGTATAATTCACCCCTCCACTTT.